A selection of T cell receptor beta chains follows, all from one sample in a study of T-cell reconstitution after alpha-beta-depleted transplantation in children. Each CDR3 protein is one row after TCRdb ran MiXCR on the PCR reads. There are 490,000 or so distinct CDR3 sequences in the sample; under 15% occur only once, and around 6% lies in the top ten. The sample in question was PBMCs from the stem cell graft donor, obtained from the stem cell graft. The source is a human donor who donated a stem cell graft to a child with combined immunodeficiency. CDR3s include the opening cysteine and the closing phenylalanine or tryptophan. D genes are given only for firm matches. Clone size is not always given. Where it is, it says once, few, many or a class for expanded clones.

abundance: few
v_gene: TRBV7-9
j_gene: TRBJ2-1
d_gene: .
CDR3nt: TGTGCCAGCAGCGCAGGGGGCGGGAGGCTAAATGAGCAGTTCTTC
CDR3aa: CASSAGGGRLNEQFF

abundance: few
v_gene: TRBV20-1
j_gene: TRBJ2-7
d_gene: TRBD2
CDR3nt: TGCAGTGCTCCCTCTCTAGCGGGGGCCAACTACGAGCAGTACTTC
CDR3aa: CSAPSLAGANYEQYF

abundance: .
v_gene: TRBV9
j_gene: TRBJ1-1
d_gene: .
CDR3nt: TGTGCCAGCAGCCCCCCCGGCGTCGGGGGGTGGACTGAAGCTTTCTTT
CDR3aa: CASSPPGVGGWTEAFF

abundance: .
v_gene: TRBV7-9
j_gene: TRBJ2-7
d_gene: TRBD2
CDR3nt: TGTGCCAGCAGCTTAGGAATGGGACTAGCGGGGTACGAGCAGTACTTC
CDR3aa: CASSLGMGLAGYEQYF

abundance: .
v_gene: TRBV12-3/TRBV12-4
j_gene: TRBJ2-5
d_gene: TRBD2
CDR3nt: TGTGCCAGCAGGAAAGGACTAGCGGGGGGGCTTCAGGAGACCCAGTACTTC
CDR3aa: CASRKGLAGGLQETQYF

abundance: .
v_gene: TRBV20-1
j_gene: TRBJ2-7
d_gene: .
CDR3nt: TGCAGTGCTATACTACTAGGGGCAACCTACGAGCAGTACTTC
CDR3aa: CSAILLGATYEQYF

abundance: few
v_gene: TRBV4-3
j_gene: TRBJ2-1
d_gene: TRBD2
CDR3nt: TGCGCCAGCAGCCAAGATGCGGGGGGGCCTCATGAGCAGTTCTTC
CDR3aa: CASSQDAGGPHEQFF

abundance: few
v_gene: TRBV18
j_gene: TRBJ2-2
d_gene: .
CDR3nt: TGTGCCAGCTCACCACCTGTCGGTAACACCGGGGAGCTGTTTTTT
CDR3aa: CASSPPVGNTGELFF

abundance: .
v_gene: TRBV24-1
j_gene: TRBJ2-3
d_gene: .
CDR3nt: TGTGCCACCGGAAGGAGGAGCCTGGGCACAGATACGCAGTATTTT
CDR3aa: CATGRRSLGTDTQYF

abundance: many
v_gene: TRBV12-3/TRBV12-4
j_gene: TRBJ1-6
d_gene: .
CDR3nt: TGTGCCAGCAGTTTAGTGGGGGGTCGGTCACCCCTCCACTTT
CDR3aa: CASSLVGGRSPLHF

abundance: many
v_gene: TRBV6-6
j_gene: TRBJ1-2
d_gene: .
CDR3nt: TGTGCCAGCAGAACTGTGACAGAGGATGGCTACACCTTC
CDR3aa: CASRTVTEDGYTF

abundance: .
v_gene: TRBV28
j_gene: TRBJ1-3
d_gene: .
CDR3nt: TGTGCCAGCACTTCTTGGCAGGGCGACACCATATATTTT
CDR3aa: CASTSWQGDTIYF

abundance: few
v_gene: TRBV29-1
j_gene: TRBJ1-5
d_gene: TRBD1
CDR3nt: TGCAGCGTCACCCAGGGGGCTTCGAATCAGCCCCAGCATTTT
CDR3aa: CSVTQGASNQPQHF

abundance: .
v_gene: TRBV3-1
j_gene: TRBJ2-7
d_gene: TRBD2
CDR3nt: TGTGCCAGCAGCCGGACTAGCGGGAGGGTAGGCGAGCAGTACTTC
CDR3aa: CASSRTSGRVGEQYF